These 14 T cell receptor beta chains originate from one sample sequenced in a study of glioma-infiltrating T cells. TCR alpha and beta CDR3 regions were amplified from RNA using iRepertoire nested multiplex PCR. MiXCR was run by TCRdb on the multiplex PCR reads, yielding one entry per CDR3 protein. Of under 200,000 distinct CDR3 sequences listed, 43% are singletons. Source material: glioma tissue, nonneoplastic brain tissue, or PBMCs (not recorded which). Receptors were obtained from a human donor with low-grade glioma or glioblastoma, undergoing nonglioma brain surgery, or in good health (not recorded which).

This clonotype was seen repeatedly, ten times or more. The CDR3 region is CASSRAAGTHNEQFF. For the CDR3, the DNA is TGTGCCAGCTCACGTGCGGCAGGGACGCACAATGAGCAGTTCTTC. The chain has TRBV18 and TRBJ2-1; perhaps D is TRBD1 or TRBD2 (5 bases each). This CDR3 is built from 15 residues. Deletions cut 4 bases from V and 5 bases from J, with 15 bases between. Looked up from germline, CDR1 is KGHSH and CDR2 is LQKENI. Variable domain in full (rest from reference TRBV18 and TRBJ2-1): NAGVMQNPRHLVRRRGQEARLRCSPMKGHSHVYWYRQLPEEGLKFMVYLQKENIIDESGMPKERFSAEFPKEGPSILRIQQVVRGDSAAYFCASSRAAGTHNEQFFGPGTRLTVL.

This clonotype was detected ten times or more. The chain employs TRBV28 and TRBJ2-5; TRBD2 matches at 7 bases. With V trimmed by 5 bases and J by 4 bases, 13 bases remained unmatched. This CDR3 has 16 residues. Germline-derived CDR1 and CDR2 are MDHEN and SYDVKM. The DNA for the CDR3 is TGTGCCAGCAGTCAGTCGGCGGGGGAGAGGTCAGAGACCCAGTACTTC. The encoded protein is CASSQSAGERSETQYF.

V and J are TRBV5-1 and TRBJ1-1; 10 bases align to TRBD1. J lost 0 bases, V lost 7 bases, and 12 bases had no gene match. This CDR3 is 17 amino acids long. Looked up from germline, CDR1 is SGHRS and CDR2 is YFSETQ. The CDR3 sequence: CASSPGTGALMNTEAFF. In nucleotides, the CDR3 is TGCGCCAGCTCCCCCGGGACAGGGGCCCTCATGAACACTGAAGCTTTCTTT.

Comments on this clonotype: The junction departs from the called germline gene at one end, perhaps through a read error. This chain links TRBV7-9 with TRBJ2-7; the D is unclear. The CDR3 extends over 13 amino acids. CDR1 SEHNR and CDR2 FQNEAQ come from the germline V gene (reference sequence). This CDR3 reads CASSLGRSYEQNF. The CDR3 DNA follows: TGTGCCAGCAGCTTGGGTAGATCCTACGAGCAGAACTTC.

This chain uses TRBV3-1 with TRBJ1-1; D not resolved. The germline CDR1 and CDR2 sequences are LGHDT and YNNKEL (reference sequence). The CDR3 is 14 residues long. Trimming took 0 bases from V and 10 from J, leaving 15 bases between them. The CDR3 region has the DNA TGTGCCAGCAGCCAAGATCAAGTGGCAGGAAGAGCTTTCTTT. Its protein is CASSQDQVAGRAFF.

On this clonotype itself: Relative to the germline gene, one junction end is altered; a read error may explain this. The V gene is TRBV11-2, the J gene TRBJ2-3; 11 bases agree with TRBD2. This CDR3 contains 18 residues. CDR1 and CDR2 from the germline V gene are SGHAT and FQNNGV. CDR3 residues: CASSLELAGGKITDTQYF. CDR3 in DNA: TGTGCAAGCAGCTTAGAATTAGCGGGAGGGAAGATCACAGATACGCAGTATTTT.

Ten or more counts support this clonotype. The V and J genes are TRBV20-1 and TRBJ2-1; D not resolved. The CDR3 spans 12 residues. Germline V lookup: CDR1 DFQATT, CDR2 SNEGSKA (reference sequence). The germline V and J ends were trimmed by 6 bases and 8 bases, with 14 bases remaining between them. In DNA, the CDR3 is TGCAGTGCCCCGGACCGCACGGATGAGCAGTTCTTC. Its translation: CSAPDRTDEQFF.

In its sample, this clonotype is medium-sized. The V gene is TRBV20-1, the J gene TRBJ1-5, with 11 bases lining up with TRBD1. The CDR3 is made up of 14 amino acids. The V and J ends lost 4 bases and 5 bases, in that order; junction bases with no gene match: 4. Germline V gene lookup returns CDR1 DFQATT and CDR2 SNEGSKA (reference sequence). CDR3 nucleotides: TGCAGTGCTAACGGACAGGGGGCCGATCAGCCCCAGCATTTT. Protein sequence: CSANGQGADQPQHF.

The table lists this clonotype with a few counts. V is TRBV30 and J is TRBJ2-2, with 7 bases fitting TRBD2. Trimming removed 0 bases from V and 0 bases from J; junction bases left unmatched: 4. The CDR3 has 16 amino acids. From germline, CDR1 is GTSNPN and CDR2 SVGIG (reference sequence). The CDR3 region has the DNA TGTGCCTGGAGTGTACGAGCGGGGACGAACACCGGGGAGCTGTTTTTT. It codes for CAWSVRAGTNTGELFF.

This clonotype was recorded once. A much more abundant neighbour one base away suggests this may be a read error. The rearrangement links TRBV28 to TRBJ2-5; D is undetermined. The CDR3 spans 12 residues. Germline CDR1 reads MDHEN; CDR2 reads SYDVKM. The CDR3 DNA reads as TGTGACAGCAGCGCCGTTAGAGAGACCCAGTACTTC. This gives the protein CDSSAVRETQYF. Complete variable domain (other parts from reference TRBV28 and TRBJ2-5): DVKVTQSSRYLVKRTGEKVFLECVQDMDHENMFWYRQDPGLGLRLIYFSYDVKMKEKGDIPEGYSVSREKKERFSLILESASTNQTSMYLCDSSAVRETQYFGPGTRLLVL.

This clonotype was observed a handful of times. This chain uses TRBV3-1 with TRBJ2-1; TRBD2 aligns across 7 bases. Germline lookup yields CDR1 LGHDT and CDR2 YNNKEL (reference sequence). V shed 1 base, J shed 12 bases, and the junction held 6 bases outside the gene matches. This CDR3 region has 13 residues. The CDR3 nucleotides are TGTGCCAGCAGCCAAGGCCTAGCGGTCGGGCAGTTCTTC. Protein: CASSQGLAVGQFF.

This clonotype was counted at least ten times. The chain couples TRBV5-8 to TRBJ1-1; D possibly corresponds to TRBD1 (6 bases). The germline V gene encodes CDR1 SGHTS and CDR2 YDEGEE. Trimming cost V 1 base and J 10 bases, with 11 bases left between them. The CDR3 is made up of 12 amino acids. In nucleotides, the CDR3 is TGTGCCAGCAGCTTGCGGGACATAGCAGCTTTCTTT. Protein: CASSLRDIAAFF.

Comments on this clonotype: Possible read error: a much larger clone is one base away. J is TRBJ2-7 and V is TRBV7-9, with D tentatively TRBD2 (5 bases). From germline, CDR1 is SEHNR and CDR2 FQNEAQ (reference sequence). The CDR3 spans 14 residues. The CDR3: CASILVRVSYEQYF. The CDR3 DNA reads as TGTGCCAGCATCTTAGTGAGGGTTTCCTACGAGCAGTACTTC.

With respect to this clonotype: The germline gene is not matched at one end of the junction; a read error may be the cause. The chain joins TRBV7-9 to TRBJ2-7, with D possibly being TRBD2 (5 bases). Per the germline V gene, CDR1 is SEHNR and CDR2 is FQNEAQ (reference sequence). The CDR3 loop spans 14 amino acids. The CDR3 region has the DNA TGCGCCAGCAGCCCCGAATCGGAGGTGGGGGAGCAGTACTTC. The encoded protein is CASSPESEVGEQYF.